The entry below describes one TCR beta chain. Its specificity is unknown. Germline assignment: CDR1 PRHDT and CDR2 FYEKMQ (reference sequence). After removal of 5 bases from V and 2 bases from J, the junction contained 8 bases not matched to a gene. The CDR3 runs 16 residues. TCRdb keeps only in-frame clones here, not all; method: immunoSEQ multiplex PCR. The table lists roughly 2.1 million clones, 85% to 95% of them singletons. This sample is part of a study of shared clonotypes between healthy human individuals. Across the study: The study used three CD4 naive, three CD4 memory, two CD8 naive and one CD8 memory plate per donor.

CD45RO-negative, CCR7-selected cells formed the naive CD8 fraction, which excluded terminally differentiated effector memory CD45RA+ cells. The study's findings and limits: Non-shared clonotypes were found to have lower generation probabilities than the clonotypes that were shared by all four of the sorted-subset donors.

This chain connects TRBV13 to TRBJ2-3; 9 bases are shared with TRBD1. The sequence was obtained from a young man in good health. Some clones in this sample may be carry-over from other donors' samples. Sequencing was carried out using naive CD8+ T cells from PBMCs. The CDR3 coding sequence is TGTGCCAGCAGCCGGCCGGGACAGGGACTCACAGATACGCAGTATTTT. It codes for CASSRPGQGLTDTQYF.